This is a list of T cell receptor beta chains from one sample in a study of blood T cells in healthy people across ages. One entry per CDR3 protein, called by TCRdb with MiXCR from the 5' RACE reads. The table records some 850,000 distinct CDR3 sequences, around 25% of them present only once. The same data also went into a second study, on T cells of mothers and their children.

Material for sequencing was blood. The receptors stem from a boy aged 5-17 years in good health. Both conserved end residues are part of each CDR3. Fields, in order: D gene, J gene, clone size, V gene, CDR3 protein, CDR3 DNA. D genes are given only for firm matches. The size entry is marked missing in some rows and otherwise reads once, few, many or a size class.

D gene: TRBD2; J gene: TRBJ2-5; clone size: many; V gene: TRBV6-5; CDR3 protein: CASSYTSGGETQYF; CDR3 DNA: TGTGCCAGCAGTTACACTAGCGGGGGTGAGACCCAGTACTTC
D gene: -; J gene: TRBJ1-2; clone size: -; V gene: TRBV12-3/TRBV12-4; CDR3 protein: CASSLGLPLGYTF; CDR3 DNA: TGTGCCAGCAGTTTAGGACTCCCCTTAGGCTACACCTTC
D gene: -; J gene: TRBJ2-3; clone size: few; V gene: TRBV6-1; CDR3 protein: CASSGFFHSSTDTQYF; CDR3 DNA: TGTGCCAGCTCGGGATTTTTCCACTCTAGCACAGATACGCAGTATTTT
D gene: -; J gene: TRBJ2-5; clone size: few; V gene: TRBV29-1; CDR3 protein: CSVDRQAGVQETQYF; CDR3 DNA: TGCAGCGTTGATAGACAGGCCGGGGTCCAAGAGACCCAGTACTTC
D gene: -; J gene: TRBJ2-1; clone size: -; V gene: TRBV29-1; CDR3 protein: CSVGGSGNEQFF; CDR3 DNA: TGCAGCGTCGGGGGATCCGGGAATGAGCAGTTCTTC
D gene: TRBD2; J gene: TRBJ2-5; clone size: -; V gene: TRBV10-3; CDR3 protein: CAISESVAGVQETQYF; CDR3 DNA: TGTGCCATCAGTGAGTCAGTAGCGGGGGTCCAAGAGACCCAGTACTTC
D gene: -; J gene: TRBJ2-5; clone size: -; V gene: TRBV7-2; CDR3 protein: CASSSTAETQYF; CDR3 DNA: TGTGCCAGCAGCTCAACGGCGGAGACCCAGTACTTC
D gene: -; J gene: TRBJ2-7; clone size: -; V gene: TRBV6-1; CDR3 protein: CASSPEGLGYEQYF; CDR3 DNA: TGTGCCAGCAGTCCGGAAGGACTGGGCTACGAGCAGTACTTC
D gene: -; J gene: TRBJ2-2; clone size: -; V gene: TRBV9; CDR3 protein: CASSSVYGSGELFF; CDR3 DNA: TGTGCCAGCAGCTCAGTCTATGGCTCAGGGGAGCTGTTTTTT
D gene: -; J gene: TRBJ1-2; clone size: -; V gene: TRBV10-2; CDR3 protein: CASSDGSGSYGYTF; CDR3 DNA: TGCGCCAGCAGCGACGGGTCAGGGAGCTATGGCTACACCTTC
D gene: -; J gene: TRBJ2-5; clone size: -; V gene: TRBV2; CDR3 protein: CASSVGIGGGVQYF; CDR3 DNA: TGTGCCAGCAGTGTCGGGATTGGCGGAGGGGTGCAGTACTTC
D gene: -; J gene: TRBJ2-4; clone size: -; V gene: TRBV5-5; CDR3 protein: CASSLEPLNIQYF; CDR3 DNA: TGTGCCAGCAGCTTGGAGCCTTTAAACATTCAGTACTTC
D gene: -; J gene: TRBJ1-5; clone size: -; V gene: TRBV6-6; CDR3 protein: CASSSSIAGQQSQHF; CDR3 DNA: TGTGCCAGCAGTTCCTCGATTGCAGGGCAACAGTCCCAGCATTTT
D gene: TRBD2; J gene: TRBJ2-7; clone size: -; V gene: TRBV5-1; CDR3 protein: CASSLLERGGFEQYF; CDR3 DNA: TGCGCCAGCAGCTTGCTGGAGCGGGGGGGGTTCGAGCAGTACTTC
D gene: -; J gene: TRBJ1-2; clone size: -; V gene: TRBV21-1; CDR3 protein: CASSKVYPDRVWYGYTF; CDR3 DNA: TGTGCCAGCAGCAAAGTCTACCCGGACAGGGTATGGTATGGCTACACCTTC
D gene: TRBD2; J gene: TRBJ2-5; clone size: -; V gene: TRBV5-1; CDR3 protein: CASSLGGGATFETQYF; CDR3 DNA: TGCGCCAGCAGCTTGGGCGGGGGGGCCACTTTCGAGACCCAGTACTTC
D gene: -; J gene: TRBJ2-7; clone size: -; V gene: TRBV18; CDR3 protein: CASSISEKSHEQYF; CDR3 DNA: TGTGCCAGCTCGATTTCGGAAAAAAGCCACGAGCAGTACTTC
D gene: -; J gene: TRBJ1-1; clone size: few; V gene: TRBV29-1; CDR3 protein: CSVEDPVRNTEAFF; CDR3 DNA: TGCAGCGTTGAAGATCCGGTCAGGAACACTGAAGCTTTCTTT
D gene: -; J gene: TRBJ2-7; clone size: -; V gene: TRBV4-2; CDR3 protein: CASSQEGLGYEQYF; CDR3 DNA: TGTGCCAGCAGCCAAGAAGGGTTAGGCTACGAGCAGTACTTC
D gene: TRBD2; J gene: TRBJ2-2; clone size: many; V gene: TRBV5-1; CDR3 protein: CASSLTTSGARELFF; CDR3 DNA: TGCGCCAGCAGCTTAACAACTAGCGGGGCCCGGGAGCTGTTTTTT
D gene: -; J gene: TRBJ1-1; clone size: -; V gene: TRBV5-1; CDR3 protein: CASSSKQGGSTVAFF; CDR3 DNA: TGCGCCAGCAGCTCAAAACAGGGTGGGAGCACTGTAGCTTTCTTT
D gene: TRBD1; J gene: TRBJ2-5; clone size: few; V gene: TRBV9; CDR3 protein: CASSATGTGTETQYF; CDR3 DNA: TGTGCCAGCAGCGCGACCGGGACAGGGACAGAGACCCAGTACTTC
D gene: -; J gene: TRBJ1-4; clone size: -; V gene: TRBV7-9; CDR3 protein: CASSLRGPDGEKLFF; CDR3 DNA: TGTGCCAGCAGCTTAAGGGGCCCGGATGGCGAAAAACTGTTTTTT
D gene: TRBD1; J gene: TRBJ1-2; clone size: -; V gene: TRBV20-1; CDR3 protein: CSAPYRGYGYTF; CDR3 DNA: TGCAGTGCCCCATACAGGGGCTATGGCTACACCTTC
D gene: -; J gene: TRBJ1-4; clone size: -; V gene: TRBV5-1; CDR3 protein: CASSPSGAGYFNEKLFF; CDR3 DNA: TGCGCCAGCAGCCCCTCCGGGGCGGGTTATTTTAATGAAAAACTGTTTTTT
D gene: -; J gene: TRBJ2-1; clone size: few; V gene: TRBV5-6; CDR3 protein: CANSLEGNEQFF; CDR3 DNA: TGTGCCAACAGCTTGGAGGGCAATGAGCAGTTCTTC
D gene: TRBD1; J gene: TRBJ1-2; clone size: few; V gene: TRBV29-1; CDR3 protein: CSVEDRSSGQGARNGYTF; CDR3 DNA: TGCAGCGTTGAAGATCGGTCCAGCGGACAGGGGGCAAGGAATGGCTACACCTTC
D gene: -; J gene: TRBJ2-1; clone size: -; V gene: TRBV12-3/TRBV12-4; CDR3 protein: CASTPIAGLFHEQFF; CDR3 DNA: TGTGCCAGCACGCCAATAGCAGGGTTGTTCCATGAGCAGTTCTTC
D gene: -; J gene: TRBJ2-2; clone size: -; V gene: TRBV12-5; CDR3 protein: CPSGPPRWTGELFF; CDR3 DNA: TGTCCTAGTGGCCCGCCCCGGTGGACCGGGGAGCTGTTTTTT
D gene: -; J gene: TRBJ2-3; clone size: once; V gene: TRBV2; CDR3 protein: CASSEGDIPSTDTQYF; CDR3 DNA: TGTGCCAGCAGTGAAGGGGACATCCCTAGCACAGATACGCAGTATTTT
D gene: TRBD2; J gene: TRBJ2-5; clone size: -; V gene: TRBV12-3/TRBV12-4; CDR3 protein: CASAEGLAGGRETQYF; CDR3 DNA: TGTGCCAGCGCGGAGGGACTAGCGGGGGGGCGAGAGACCCAGTACTTC
D gene: -; J gene: TRBJ1-4; clone size: -; V gene: TRBV28; CDR3 protein: CASSWWKTNEKLFF; CDR3 DNA: TGTGCCAGCAGTTGGTGGAAAACTAATGAAAAACTGTTTTTT
D gene: TRBD1; J gene: TRBJ1-3; clone size: -; V gene: TRBV20-1; CDR3 protein: CSARNRGLGGNTIYF; CDR3 DNA: TGCAGTGCTAGAAACAGGGGGCTAGGTGGAAACACCATATATTTT
D gene: TRBD2; J gene: TRBJ2-2; clone size: few; V gene: TRBV14; CDR3 protein: CASSSPGLARSGELFF; CDR3 DNA: TGTGCCAGCAGCTCACCGGGACTAGCTCGGTCCGGGGAGCTGTTTTTT
D gene: -; J gene: TRBJ2-3; clone size: few; V gene: TRBV20-1; CDR3 protein: CSATTSPAPLNTQYF; CDR3 DNA: TGCAGTGCCACGACTAGTCCCGCCCCTCTAAATACGCAGTATTTT
D gene: -; J gene: TRBJ1-5; clone size: few; V gene: TRBV12-3/TRBV12-4; CDR3 protein: CASSLGSPSQPQHF; CDR3 DNA: TGTGCCAGCAGTTTAGGGTCCCCAAGTCAGCCCCAGCATTTT
D gene: -; J gene: TRBJ2-1; clone size: few; V gene: TRBV7-2; CDR3 protein: CASSPLLGRDAYNEQFF; CDR3 DNA: TGTGCCAGCAGCCCCCTGTTGGGCAGGGACGCATACAATGAGCAGTTCTTC
D gene: -; J gene: TRBJ2-5; clone size: -; V gene: TRBV12-3/TRBV12-4; CDR3 protein: CASTLRFGEEETQYF; CDR3 DNA: TGTGCCAGCACCTTGCGCTTCGGGGAAGAAGAGACCCAGTACTTC